The TCR beta chain under discussion was sequenced for a study of technical replicates of blood from a handful of donors. Produced via immunoSEQ multiplex PCR; TCRdb's table is partial and in-frame only. This sample has about 61,000 clones; around 97% occur once, and the top ten carry about 0.19%. This CDR3 is 13 amino acids long. This rearrangement joins TRBV21-1 to TRBJ1-1. TRBV21-1 is a documented pseudogene. The TCR sequence derives from a human donor in good health. The sequenced sample was T cells isolated from PBMCs. The chain's CDR3 is CATATLLHTEAFF. Here the CDR3 DNA reads TGTGCCACCGCTACCCTACTCCACACTGAAGCTTTCTTT.